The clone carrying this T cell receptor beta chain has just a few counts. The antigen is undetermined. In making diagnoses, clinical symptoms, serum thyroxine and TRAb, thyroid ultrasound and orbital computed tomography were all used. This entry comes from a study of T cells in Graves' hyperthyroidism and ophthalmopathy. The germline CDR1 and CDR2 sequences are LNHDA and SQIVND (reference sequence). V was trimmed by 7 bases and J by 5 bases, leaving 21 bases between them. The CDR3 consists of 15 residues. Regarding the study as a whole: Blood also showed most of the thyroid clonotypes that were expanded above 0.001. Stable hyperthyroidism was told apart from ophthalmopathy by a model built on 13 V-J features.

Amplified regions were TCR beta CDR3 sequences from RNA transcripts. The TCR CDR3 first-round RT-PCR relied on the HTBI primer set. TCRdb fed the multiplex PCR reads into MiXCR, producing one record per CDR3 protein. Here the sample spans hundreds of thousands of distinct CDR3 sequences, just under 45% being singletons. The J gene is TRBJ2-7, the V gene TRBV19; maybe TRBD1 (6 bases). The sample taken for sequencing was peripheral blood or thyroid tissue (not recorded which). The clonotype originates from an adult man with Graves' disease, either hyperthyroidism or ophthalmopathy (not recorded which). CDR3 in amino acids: CASNGGDPNLDEQYF. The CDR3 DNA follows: TGTGCCAGTAATGGGGGCGATCCCAATTTAGACGAGCAGTACTTC.